This entry features one T cell receptor (beta chain) sequence. Positive CCR7 selection of CD45RO-negative cells yielded the naive CD8 cells, and terminally differentiated effector memory CD45RA+ cells were excluded. The sample is drawn from a study of shared clonotypes between healthy human individuals. Produced via immunoSEQ multiplex PCR; TCRdb's table is partial and in-frame only. Of some 2.1 million clones in the sample, just under 95% were seen once. With V trimmed by 3 bases and J by 5 bases, 11 bases remained unmatched. CDR1 and CDR2 from the germline V gene are SQVTM and ANQGSEA. There are 17 residues in the CDR3.

Input material: naive CD8+ T cells from PBMCs. The sequence derives from a man younger than 35 in good health. Some clones in this sample may be carry-over from other donors' samples. The chain links TRBV29-1 to TRBJ2-3; 13 bases line up with TRBD2. This CDR3 reads CSVERGRTSGRVDTQYF. The CDR3 DNA reads TGCAGCGTTGAGCGGGGCAGGACTAGCGGGAGAGTAGATACGCAGTATTTT.